These T cell receptor beta chains were read from a single sample in a study of patients and donors after allogeneic stem cell transplantation. TCRdb independently ran MiXCR on the RT-PCR reads; one entry per CDR3 protein. The sample includes 150,000 to 200,000 distinct CDR3 sequences, 41% of them seen just once. Sequences were obtained from blood, either unsorted or a sorted T cell fraction (not recorded which). The receptors stem from a human donor who was either an allogeneic HSCT recipient or a stem cell or donor lymphocyte infusion donor (not recorded which). It is not recorded whose cells these are; they may come from a transplant donor. Both conserved end residues are trimmed from each CDR3. Fields, in order: clone size, CDR3 length, D gene, V gene, CDR3 protein. The D gene is left open where the match is weak. Some rows mark clone size as missing; the rest say once, few, many or name a class of expanded clone.

>few|10|.|TRBV12-3/TRBV12-4
ASKGDTDTQY
>.|12|TRBD1|TRBV20-1
SATRTGKFSGYT
>.|12|TRBD1|TRBV20-1
SAKPGQGRTEAF
>few|14|.|TRBV7-3
ASSRYLGTPYNEQF
>few|12|.|TRBV12-3/TRBV12-4
ASTPDGVGGEAF
>.|11|.|TRBV15
ATSRDTPYEQY
>.|12|.|TRBV3-1
ASSQDLSFWGYT
>.|14|TRBD1|TRBV5-6
ASSLAQGAMDTEAF
>.|13|.|TRBV4-3
ASSQRHWNTGELF
>.|15|.|TRBV6-2/TRBV6-3
ASSYSMPGRSLNGYT